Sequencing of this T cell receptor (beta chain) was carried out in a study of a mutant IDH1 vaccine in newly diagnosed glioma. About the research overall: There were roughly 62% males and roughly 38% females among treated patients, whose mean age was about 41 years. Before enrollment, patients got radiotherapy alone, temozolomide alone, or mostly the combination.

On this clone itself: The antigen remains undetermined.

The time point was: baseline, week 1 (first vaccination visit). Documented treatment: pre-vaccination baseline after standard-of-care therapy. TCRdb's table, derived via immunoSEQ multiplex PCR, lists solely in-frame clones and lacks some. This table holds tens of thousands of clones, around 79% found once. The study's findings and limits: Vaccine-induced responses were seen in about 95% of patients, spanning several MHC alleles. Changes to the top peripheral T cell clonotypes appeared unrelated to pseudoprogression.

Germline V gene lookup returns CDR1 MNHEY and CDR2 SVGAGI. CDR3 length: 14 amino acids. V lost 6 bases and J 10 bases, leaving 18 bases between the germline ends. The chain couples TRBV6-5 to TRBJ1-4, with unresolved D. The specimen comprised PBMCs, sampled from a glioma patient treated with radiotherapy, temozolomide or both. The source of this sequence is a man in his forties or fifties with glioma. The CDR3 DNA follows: TGTGCCAGCAGCGTGAATCGGGGTTCTGGAAAACTGTTTTTT. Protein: CASSVNRGSGKLFF.